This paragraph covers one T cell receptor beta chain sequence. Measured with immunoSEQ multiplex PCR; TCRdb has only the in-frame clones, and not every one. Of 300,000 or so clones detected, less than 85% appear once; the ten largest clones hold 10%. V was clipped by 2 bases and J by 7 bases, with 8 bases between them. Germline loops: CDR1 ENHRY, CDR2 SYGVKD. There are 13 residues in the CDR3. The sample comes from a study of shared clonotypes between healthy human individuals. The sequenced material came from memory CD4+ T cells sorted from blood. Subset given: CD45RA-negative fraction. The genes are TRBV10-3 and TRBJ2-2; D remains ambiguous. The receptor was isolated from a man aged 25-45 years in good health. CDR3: CAISEITNGELFF. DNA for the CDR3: TGTGCCATCAGTGAGATCACGAACGGGGAGCTGTTTTTT.